The next 17 T cell receptor beta chains were all read from a single sample in a study of T cells after posttransplantation cyclophosphamide. The naive gate required viable CD3+CD4+ or CD3+CD8+ cells with CCR7+CD45RA+CD45RO-CD95-CD27+CD28+ phenotype. Data came from immunoSEQ multiplex PCR; TCRdb stores just in-frame clones and leaves some out. The sample lists some 20,000 clones, around 98% occurring once. The sequenced material came from naive CD4+ T cells sorted from PBMCs. The receptors derive from a man in his forties or fifties in good health, CMV-negative, and a related stem cell transplant donor.

The V and J genes are TRBV7-9 and TRBJ2-2, with 7 nucleotides matching TRBD1. Germline CDR1 reads SEHNR; CDR2 reads FQNEAQ (reference sequence). Germline trimming cut 5 bases from V and 2 bases from J; bases unmatched to any gene: 11. The CDR3 is 17 residues long. The CDR3 reads CASSRAYGTVNTGELFF. DNA for the CDR3: TGTGCCAGCAGCCGGGCCTACGGGACAGTTAACACCGGGGAGCTGTTTTTT.

This chain uses TRBV19 with TRBJ1-4; D gene unclear. This CDR3 has 14 amino acids. V shed 6 bases and J shed 0 bases, with 8 bases lying between them. CDR1 LNHDA and CDR2 SQIVND come from the germline V gene (reference sequence). The CDR3 sequence: CASSSVATNEKLFF. In nucleotides, the CDR3 is TGTGCCAGTAGCTCAGTTGCAACTAATGAAAAACTGTTTTTT.

Only one count was recorded for this clone. The chain has TRBV7-6 and TRBJ2-1, with D unclear. CDR1 and CDR2 from the germline V gene are SGHVS and FNYEAQ. Trimming shortened V by 4 bases and J by 6 bases, and 7 bases separated the two germline ends. CDR3 size: 12 residues. As DNA, the CDR3 is TGTGCCAGCAGCTCTACGGGCAATGAGCAGTTCTTC. Its translation is CASSSTGNEQFF. The full variable domain, rest sourced from reference TRBV7-6 and TRBJ2-1, is GAGVSQSPRYKVTKRGQDVALRCDPISGHVSLYWYRQALGQGPEFLTYFNYEAQQDKSGLPNDRFSAERPEGSISTLTIQRTEQRDSAMYRCASSSTGNEQFFGPGTRLTVL.

The CDR3 coding sequence is TGTGCCAGCTCACCACTAACTAGTGCTAGGAGCTCCTACGAGCAGTACTTC. This sequence encodes CASSPLTSARSSYEQYF. The V and J genes are TRBV18 and TRBJ2-7, with a tentative D call TRBD2 (5 bases). V was shortened by 1 base and J by 0 bases, with 16 bases between the two germline ends. Germline V lookup: CDR1 KGHSH, CDR2 LQKENI. This CDR3 spans 17 amino acids.

The rearrangement links TRBV7-2 to TRBJ1-5, with D hard to call. The CDR3 length is 13 residues. Germline assignment: CDR1 SGHTA and CDR2 FQGNSA. V lost 1 base and J lost 11, with 12 bases in between. The CDR3 DNA reads as TGTGCCAGCAGCTTAGAAATAGGTGGAGCCCAGCATTTT. Protein product: CASSLEIGGAQHF.

The V and J genes are TRBV5-4 and TRBJ2-1; 11 nucleotides align to TRBD2. Germline V gives CDR1 SGHNT, CDR2 YYREEE (reference sequence). V dropped 3 bases and J dropped 3; count of bases not matched to a gene: 2. The CDR3 is 15 amino acids. CDR3 DNA sequence: TGTGCCAGCAGCTCCGGACTAGCGGGCTACAATGAGCAGTTCTTC. It specifies CASSSGLAGYNEQFF.

J is TRBJ2-4 and V is TRBV5-1, with TRBD1 as a possible D gene (5 bases). Germline lookup yields CDR1 SGHRS and CDR2 YFSETQ. V lost 4 bases and J 3 bases, leaving 11 bases between the germline ends. The CDR3 contains 14 residues. CDR3 region: CASSGQGDKNIQYF. The DNA for the CDR3 is TGCGCCAGCAGCGGGCAGGGCGACAAAAACATTCAGTACTTC.

V gene TRBV10-3 combines with J gene TRBJ2-3; possibly TRBD1 for D (5 bases). The V end was cut by 6 bases, the J end by 2 bases, with 6 bases between. CDR1 and CDR2 from the germline V gene are ENHRY and SYGVKD. The CDR3 runs to 12 residues. The CDR3 DNA is TGTGCCATCAGGGACAACACAGATACGCAGTATTTT. Its translation is CAIRDNTDTQYF.

The chain combines TRBV15 with TRBJ2-5; 8 bases are a match to TRBD1. Losses at the gene ends were 1 base for V and 5 bases for J; bases not matched to a gene: 3. CDR1 is LNHNV and CDR2 is YYDKDF in the germline V gene (reference sequence). The CDR3 contains 14 residues. The CDR3 spells CATSRGTGRETQYF. In nucleotides, the CDR3 is TGTGCCACCAGCAGAGGGACAGGGCGGGAGACCCAGTACTTC. Drawing the rest from reference TRBV15 and TRBJ2-5, the complete variable domain is DAMVIQNPRYQVTQFGKPVTLSCSQTLNHNVMYWYQQKSSQAPKLLFHYYDKDFNNEADTPDNFQSRRPNTSFCFLDIRSPGLGDTAMYLCATSRGTGRETQYFGPGTRLLVL.

The chain links TRBV6-5 to TRBJ1-2; TRBD1 aligns across 7 bases. The trim removed 2 bases at V and 6 bases at J, leaving 9 bases unmatched. The CDR3 contains 15 residues. CDR1 is MNHEY and CDR2 is SVGAGI in the germline V gene. The CDR3: CASSYQGTVGDGYTF. The CDR3 DNA reads TGTGCCAGCAGTTACCAAGGGACAGTCGGGGATGGCTACACCTTC.

V is TRBV6-5 and J is TRBJ1-1; unclear D gene. V lost 2 bases and J 4 bases, leaving 8 bases between the germline ends. The CDR3 spans 13 residues. Germline CDR1 MNHEY, CDR2 SVGAGI. The CDR3 bases are TGTGCCAGCAGTTACGAGGGTAGCACTGAAGCTTTCTTT. Protein sequence: CASSYEGSTEAFF.

This sequence joins TRBV2 and TRBJ1-2, with 9 bases fitting TRBD1. This CDR3 is 13 amino acids long. Germline V CDR1 and CDR2: SNHLY, FYNNEI. J was trimmed by 8 bases and V by 3 bases; bases with no gene match: 4. As DNA, the CDR3 is TGTGCCAGCAGTGACGACAGGGGGGGAGGCTACACCTTC. Protein: CASSDDRGGGYTF.

The J gene is TRBJ1-1, the V gene TRBV7-6; the D gene is possibly TRBD1 (5 bases). From germline, CDR1 is SGHVS and CDR2 FNYEAQ. The CDR3 loop spans 15 amino acids. The V gene lost 2 bases and the J gene lost 3 bases, with 13 bases spanning the gap. CDR3 amino acids: CASSLTGGSDTEAFF. In nucleotides, the CDR3 is TGTGCCAGCAGCTTAACGGGGGGATCGGACACTGAAGCTTTCTTT.

This chain connects TRBV18 to TRBJ1-1; maybe TRBD1 (5 bases). The V end lost 7 bases, the J end lost 1 base, and 16 bases lay between the germline ends. The CDR3 length is 15 residues. Germline lookup yields CDR1 KGHSH and CDR2 LQKENI. CDR3 sequence (DNA): TGTGCCAGCTGGGGGGGATATGGAGAGAACACTGAAGCTTTCTTT. Protein: CASWGGYGENTEAFF.

The gene calls are TRBV7-8 and TRBJ1-5; 9 bases agree with TRBD1. Trimming at V came to 0 bases and at J to 0 bases, leaving 0 bases not matched to a gene. Germline V gene sequence: CDR1 SGHVS, CDR2 FQNEAQ. The CDR3 runs to 16 residues. CDR3 sequence reads: CASSLAGQGSNQPQHF. The DNA of the CDR3 is TGTGCCAGCAGCTTAGCGGGACAGGGTAGCAATCAGCCCCAGCATTTT.

On this clone itself: The junction shows a germline mismatch at one end, possibly a read error. The CDR3 protein is CLTGTIYGYTF. CDR3 nucleotide sequence: TGTCTAACCGGGACAATCTATGGCTACACCTTC. V and J are TRBV20-1 and TRBJ1-2; possibly TRBD1 for D (6 bases). Germline CDR1 DFQATT, CDR2 SNEGSKA (reference sequence). The CDR3 has 11 amino acids.

The chain uses TRBV10-3 and TRBJ2-4; 11 bases are a match to TRBD2. Germline-derived CDR1 and CDR2 are ENHRY and SYGVKD. Germline trimming cut 11 bases from V and 5 bases from J; bases unmatched to any gene: 17. The CDR3 sequence is 17 residues long. The CDR3 sequence is CAVAGTSGIGGENIQYF. The CDR3 nucleotides are TGTGCCGTGGCCGGGACTAGCGGCATAGGGGGGGAAAACATTCAGTACTTC.